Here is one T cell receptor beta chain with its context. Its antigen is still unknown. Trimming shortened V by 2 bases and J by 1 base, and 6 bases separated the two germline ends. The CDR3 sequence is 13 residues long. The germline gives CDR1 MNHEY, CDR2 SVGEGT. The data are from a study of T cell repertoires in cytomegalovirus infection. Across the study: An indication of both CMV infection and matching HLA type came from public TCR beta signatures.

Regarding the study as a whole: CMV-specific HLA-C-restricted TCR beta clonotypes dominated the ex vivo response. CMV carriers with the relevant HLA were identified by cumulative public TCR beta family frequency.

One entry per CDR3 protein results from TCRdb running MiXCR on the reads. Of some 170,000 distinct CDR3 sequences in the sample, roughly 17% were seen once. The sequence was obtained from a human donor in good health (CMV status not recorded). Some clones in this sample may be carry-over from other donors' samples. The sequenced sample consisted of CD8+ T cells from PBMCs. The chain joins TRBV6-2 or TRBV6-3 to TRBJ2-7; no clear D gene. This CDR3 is CASSYGVSYEQYF. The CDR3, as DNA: TGTGCCAGCAGTTACGGGGTGTCCTACGAGCAGTACTTC.